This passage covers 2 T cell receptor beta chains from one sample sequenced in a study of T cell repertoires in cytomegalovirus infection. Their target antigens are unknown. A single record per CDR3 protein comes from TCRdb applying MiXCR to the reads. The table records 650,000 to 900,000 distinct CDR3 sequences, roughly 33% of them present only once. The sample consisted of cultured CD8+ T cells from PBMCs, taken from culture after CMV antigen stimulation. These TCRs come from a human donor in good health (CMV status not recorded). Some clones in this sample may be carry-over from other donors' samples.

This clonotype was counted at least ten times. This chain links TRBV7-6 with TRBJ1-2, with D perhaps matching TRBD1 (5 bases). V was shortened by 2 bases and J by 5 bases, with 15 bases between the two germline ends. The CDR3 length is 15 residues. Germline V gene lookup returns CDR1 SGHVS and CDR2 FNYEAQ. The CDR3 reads CASSLIKGSLYGYTF. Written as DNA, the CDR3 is TGTGCCAGCAGCTTAATTAAGGGGTCACTTTATGGCTACACCTTC. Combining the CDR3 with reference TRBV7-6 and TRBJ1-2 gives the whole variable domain GAGVSQSPRYKVTKRGQDVALRCDPISGHVSLYWYRQALGQGPEFLTYFNYEAQQDKSGLPNDRFSAERPEGSISTLTIQRTEQRDSAMYRCASSLIKGSLYGYTFGSGTRLTVV.

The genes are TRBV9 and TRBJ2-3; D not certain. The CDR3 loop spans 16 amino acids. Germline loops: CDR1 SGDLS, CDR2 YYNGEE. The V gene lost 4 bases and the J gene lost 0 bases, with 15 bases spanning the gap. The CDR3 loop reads CASSPHRASSTDTQYF. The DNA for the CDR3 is TGTGCCAGCAGCCCGCATAGGGCTTCTAGCACAGATACGCAGTATTTT.